The 14 T cell receptor beta chains below come from one sample, sequenced in a study of T cells expressing NK-cell markers. Reanalyzing the 5' RACE reads, TCRdb keeps one entry per CDR3 protein, without DNA. Its listing shows 300,000 or so distinct CDR3 sequences. The sample consisted of blood T cells: a sorted CD56 or NKG2C T cell subset, CD4+ or CD8+ T cells, or bulk PBMC T cells (not recorded which). These receptors all stem from a woman aged 18 to 75 in good health.

The genes are TRBV5-5 and TRBJ2-5; TCRdb's assignment of TRBD1 cannot be checked, as there is no DNA. Germline V lookup: CDR1 SGHKS, CDR2 YYEKEE (reference sequence). The CDR3 is 16 amino acids. This chain's CDR3 is CASRLLGVGAGETQYF.

The chain is built from TRBV19 and TRBJ2-2. The CDR3 runs to 14 residues. Germline CDR1 and CDR2: LNHDA and SQIVND (reference sequence). This chain's CDR3 is CASNRQRFTGELFF. The complete variable domain, with remaining parts taken from reference TRBV19 and TRBJ2-2, reads DGGITQSPKYLFRKEGQNVTLSCEQNLNHDAMYWYRQDPGQGLRLIYYSQIVNDFQKGDIAEGYSVSREKKESFPLTVTSAQKNPTAFYLCASNRQRFTGELFFGEGSRLTVL.

The V call is TRBV6-2 or TRBV6-3, the J call TRBJ2-7; TCRdb's D gene call, TRBD1, goes unchecked for lack of DNA. The CDR3 runs 14 residues. CDR1 and CDR2 (germline): MNHEY, SVGEGT. CDR3: CASIEGTGLREQYF.

The genes are TRBV6-4 and TRBJ1-5. In germline, CDR1 is MRHNA, CDR2 SNTAGT. There are 12 residues in the CDR3. The CDR3 region is CPGPSINQPQHF.

This chain joins TRBV19 and TRBJ2-2. This CDR3 contains 15 residues. From germline, CDR1 is LNHDA and CDR2 SQIVND (reference sequence). The CDR3 here is CASSISSINTGELFF.

J is TRBJ2-5 and V is TRBV4-1; TCRdb picks TRBD2, but there is no DNA to check that call. CDR1 MGHRA and CDR2 YSYEKL come from the germline V gene. The CDR3 is made up of 21 amino acids. CDR3 sequence: CASSRTVRSQSGTRDGETQYF.

This sequence joins TRBV6-5 and TRBJ1-2. This CDR3 comprises 14 residues. Germline V gene data show CDR1 as MNHEY and CDR2 as SVGAGI. CDR3 amino acids: CASSYSGTPYGYTF.

The genes are TRBV12-3 or TRBV12-4 and TRBJ1-2; checking the TCRdb D call of TRBD1 is not possible without DNA. There are 14 residues in the CDR3. The CDR3 sequence is CASISQGFDYGYTF.

The chain joins TRBV12-3 or TRBV12-4 to TRBJ1-2; there is no DNA to check the TCRdb D call of TRBD1. The CDR3 is 15 amino acids. The CDR3 sequence is CASSYRDRGTYGYTF.

The chain is built from TRBV20-1 and TRBJ2-1; TCRdb gives TRBD1 as the D gene, but with no DNA this cannot be confirmed. Germline V lookup: CDR1 DFQATT, CDR2 SNEGSKA (reference sequence). The CDR3 is 13 amino acids. Here the CDR3 reads CSAQGAPYNEQFF.

J is TRBJ2-7 and V is TRBV7-9; TCRdb selects TRBD1, and the lack of DNA leaves this call unchecked. Germline lookup yields CDR1 SEHNR and CDR2 FQNEAQ (reference sequence). The CDR3 contains 12 residues. CDR3 in amino acids: CAIRVLNYEQYF.

The chain employs TRBV12-3 or TRBV12-4 and TRBJ2-7; TCRdb's D call of TRBD1 is untestable without DNA. The CDR3 runs 14 residues. CDR3: CASSPALRNHEQYF.

The V call is TRBV25-1, the J call TRBJ2-3; TCRdb names TRBD1, which stays unverified in the absence of DNA. The CDR3 has 16 residues. Looked up from germline, CDR1 is MGHDK and CDR2 is SYGVNS. CDR3 in amino acids: CASSDRQYLRTDTQYF.

The CDR3 sequence: CASMVRITDTQYF. The chain carries TRBV12-3 or TRBV12-4 and TRBJ2-3. This CDR3 is 13 amino acids long.